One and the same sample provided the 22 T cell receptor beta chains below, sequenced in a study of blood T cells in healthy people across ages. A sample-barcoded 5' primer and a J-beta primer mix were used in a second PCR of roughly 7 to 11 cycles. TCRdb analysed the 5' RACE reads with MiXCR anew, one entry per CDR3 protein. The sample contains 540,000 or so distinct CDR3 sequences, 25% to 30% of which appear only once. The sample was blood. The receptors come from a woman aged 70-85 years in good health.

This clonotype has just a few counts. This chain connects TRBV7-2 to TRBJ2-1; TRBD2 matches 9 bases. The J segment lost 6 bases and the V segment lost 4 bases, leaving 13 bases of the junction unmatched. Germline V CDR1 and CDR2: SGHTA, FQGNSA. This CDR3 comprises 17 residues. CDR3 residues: CASSSRGGGAPGNEQFF. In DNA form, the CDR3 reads TGTGCCAGCAGCTCACGTGGCGGGGGGGCCCCAGGCAATGAGCAGTTCTTC.

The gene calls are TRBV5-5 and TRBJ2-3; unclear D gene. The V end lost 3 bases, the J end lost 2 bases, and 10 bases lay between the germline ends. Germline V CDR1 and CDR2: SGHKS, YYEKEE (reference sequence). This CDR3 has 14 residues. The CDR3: CASSYRAITDTQYF. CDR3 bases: TGTGCCAGCAGCTACCGGGCGATCACAGATACGCAGTATTTT.

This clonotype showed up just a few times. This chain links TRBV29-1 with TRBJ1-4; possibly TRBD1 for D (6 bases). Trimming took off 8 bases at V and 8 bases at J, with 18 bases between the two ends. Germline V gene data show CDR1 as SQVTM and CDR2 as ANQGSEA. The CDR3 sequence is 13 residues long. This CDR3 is CSTRTDLTEKLFF. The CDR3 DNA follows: TGCAGCACAAGGACAGACTTGACCGAAAAACTGTTTTTT.

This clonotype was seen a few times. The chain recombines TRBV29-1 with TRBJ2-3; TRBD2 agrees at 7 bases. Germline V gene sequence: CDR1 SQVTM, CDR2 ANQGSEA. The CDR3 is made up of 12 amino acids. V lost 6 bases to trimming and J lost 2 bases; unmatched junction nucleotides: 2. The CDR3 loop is CSVLATTDTQYF. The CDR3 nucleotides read TGCAGCGTACTAGCGACCACAGATACGCAGTATTTT.

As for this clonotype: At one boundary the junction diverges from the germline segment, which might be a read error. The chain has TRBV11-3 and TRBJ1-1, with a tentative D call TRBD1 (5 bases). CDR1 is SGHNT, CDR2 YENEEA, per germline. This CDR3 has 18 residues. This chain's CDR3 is CASSLGQRSGSWNTGAFF. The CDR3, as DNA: TGTGCCAGCAGCTTGGGGCAGCGTTCCGGCAGTTGGAACACTGGAGCTTTCTTT.

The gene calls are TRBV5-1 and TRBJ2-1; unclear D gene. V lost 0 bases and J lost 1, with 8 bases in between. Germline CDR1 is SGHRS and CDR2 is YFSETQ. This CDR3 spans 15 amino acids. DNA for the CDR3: TGCGCCAGCAGCTTGGTTGGGGAATCCTACAATGAGCAGTTCTTC. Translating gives CASSLVGESYNEQFF.

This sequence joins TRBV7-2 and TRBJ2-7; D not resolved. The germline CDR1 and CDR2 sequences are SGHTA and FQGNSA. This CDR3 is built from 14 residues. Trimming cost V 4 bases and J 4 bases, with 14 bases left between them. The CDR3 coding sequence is TGTGCCAGCAGCTCAAGGCGTACGAGGTACGAGCAGTACTTC. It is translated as CASSSRRTRYEQYF.

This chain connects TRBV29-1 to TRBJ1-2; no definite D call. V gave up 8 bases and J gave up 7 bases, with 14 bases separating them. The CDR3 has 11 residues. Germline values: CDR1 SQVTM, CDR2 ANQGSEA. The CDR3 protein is CSFAEGAGYTF. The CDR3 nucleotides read TGCAGCTTTGCCGAGGGAGCTGGCTACACCTTC.

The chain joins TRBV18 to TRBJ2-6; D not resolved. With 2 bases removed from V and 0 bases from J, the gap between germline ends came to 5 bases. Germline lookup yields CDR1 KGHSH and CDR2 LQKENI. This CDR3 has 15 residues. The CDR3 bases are TGTGCCAGCTCACCATTGGGCTCTGGGGCCAACGTCCTGACTTTC. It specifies CASSPLGSGANVLTF.

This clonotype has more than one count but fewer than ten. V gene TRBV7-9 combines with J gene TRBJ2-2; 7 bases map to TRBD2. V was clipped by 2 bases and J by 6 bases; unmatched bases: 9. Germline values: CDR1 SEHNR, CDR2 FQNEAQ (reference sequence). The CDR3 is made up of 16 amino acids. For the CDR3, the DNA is TGTGCCAGCAGCTTATTACGGCGGGGGAGCGCCGGGGAGCTGTTTTTT. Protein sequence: CASSLLRRGSAGELFF.

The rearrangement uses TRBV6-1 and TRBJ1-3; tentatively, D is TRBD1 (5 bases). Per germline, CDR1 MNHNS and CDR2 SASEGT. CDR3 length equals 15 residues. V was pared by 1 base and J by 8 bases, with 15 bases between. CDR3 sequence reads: CASSEGPGRIDTIYF. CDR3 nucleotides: TGTGCCAGCAGTGAAGGTCCAGGGAGGATAGACACCATATATTTT.

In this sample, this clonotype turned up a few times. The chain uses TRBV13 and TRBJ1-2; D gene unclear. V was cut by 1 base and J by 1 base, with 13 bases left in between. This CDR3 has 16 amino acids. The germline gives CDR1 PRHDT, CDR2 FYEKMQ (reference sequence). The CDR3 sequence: CASSLEGRLSNYGYTF. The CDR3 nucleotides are TGTGCCAGCAGCTTAGAGGGCAGACTAAGTAACTATGGCTACACCTTC.

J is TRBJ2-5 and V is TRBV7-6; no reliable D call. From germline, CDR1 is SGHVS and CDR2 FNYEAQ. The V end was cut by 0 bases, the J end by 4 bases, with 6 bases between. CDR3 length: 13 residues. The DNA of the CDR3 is TGTGCCAGCAGCTTAGCTTCCTTAGAGACCCAGTACTTC. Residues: CASSLASLETQYF. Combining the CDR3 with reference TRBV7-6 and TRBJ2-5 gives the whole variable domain GAGVSQSPRYKVTKRGQDVALRCDPISGHVSLYWYRQALGQGPEFLTYFNYEAQQDKSGLPNDRFSAERPEGSISTLTIQRTEQRDSAMYRCASSLASLETQYFGPGTRLLVL.

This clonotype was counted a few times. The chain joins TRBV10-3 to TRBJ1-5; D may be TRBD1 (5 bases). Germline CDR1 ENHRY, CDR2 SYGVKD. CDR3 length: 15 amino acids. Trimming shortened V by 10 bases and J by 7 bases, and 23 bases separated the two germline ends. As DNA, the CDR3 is TGTGCCACTAGAGGAGCGGACAAGGTCGCACAGCCCCAGCATTTT. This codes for CATRGADKVAQPQHF.

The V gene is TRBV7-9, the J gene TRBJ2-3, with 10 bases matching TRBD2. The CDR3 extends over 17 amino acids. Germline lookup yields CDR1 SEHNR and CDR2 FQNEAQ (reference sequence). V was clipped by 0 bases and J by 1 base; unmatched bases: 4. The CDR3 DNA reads TGTGCCAGCAGCTTAGCCTCGGGGACTAGCGGCACAGATACGCAGTATTTT. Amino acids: CASSLASGTSGTDTQYF.

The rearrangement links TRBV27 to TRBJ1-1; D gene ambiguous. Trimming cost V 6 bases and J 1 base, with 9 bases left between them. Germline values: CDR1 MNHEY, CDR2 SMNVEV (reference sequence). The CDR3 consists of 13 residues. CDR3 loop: CASSMTKNTEAFF. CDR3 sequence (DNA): TGTGCCAGCAGCATGACCAAGAACACTGAAGCTTTCTTT.

CDR3 region: CASSPVKVNEKLFF. CDR3 sequence (DNA): TGTGCCAGCAGCCCAGTCAAGGTTAATGAAAAACTGTTTTTT. The J gene is TRBJ1-4, the V gene TRBV4-2; D gene uncertain. The V and J ends lost 4 bases and 4 bases respectively, with 10 bases between them. The CDR3 has 14 residues. The V gene's germline CDR1 is LGHNA and CDR2 YNFKEQ.

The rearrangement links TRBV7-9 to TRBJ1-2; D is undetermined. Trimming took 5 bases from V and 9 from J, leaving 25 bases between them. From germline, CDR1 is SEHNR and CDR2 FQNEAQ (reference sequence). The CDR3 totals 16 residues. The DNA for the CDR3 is TGTGCCAGCAGCCCCCCAAATATAAGGGTATCTTTGCGCTACACCTTC. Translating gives CASSPPNIRVSLRYTF.

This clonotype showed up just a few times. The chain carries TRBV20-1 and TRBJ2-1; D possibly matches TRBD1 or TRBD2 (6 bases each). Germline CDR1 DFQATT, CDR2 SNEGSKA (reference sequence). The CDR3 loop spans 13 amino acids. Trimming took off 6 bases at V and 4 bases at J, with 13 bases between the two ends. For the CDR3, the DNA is TGCAGTGCCCTTAGGGGGGTTTACAATGAGCAGTTCTTC. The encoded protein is CSALRGVYNEQFF.

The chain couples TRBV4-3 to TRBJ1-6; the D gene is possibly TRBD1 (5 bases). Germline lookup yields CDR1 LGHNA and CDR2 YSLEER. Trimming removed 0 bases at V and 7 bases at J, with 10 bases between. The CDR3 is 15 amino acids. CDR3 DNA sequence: TGCGCCAGCAGCCAAGATCGGGACGGCAATTCACCCCTCCACTTT. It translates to CASSQDRDGNSPLHF.

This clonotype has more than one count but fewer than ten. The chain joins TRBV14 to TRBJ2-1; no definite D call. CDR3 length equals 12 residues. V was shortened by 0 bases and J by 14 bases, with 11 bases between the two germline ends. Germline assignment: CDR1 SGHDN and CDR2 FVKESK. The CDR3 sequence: CASSQDYGQKFF. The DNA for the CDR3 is TGTGCCAGCAGCCAAGATTACGGTCAGAAGTTCTTC.

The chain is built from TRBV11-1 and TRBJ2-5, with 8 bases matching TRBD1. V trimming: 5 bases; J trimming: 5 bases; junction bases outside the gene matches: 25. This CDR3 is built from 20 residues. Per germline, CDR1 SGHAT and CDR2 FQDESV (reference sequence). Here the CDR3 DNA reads TGTGCCAGCAGCCCCCCGAGTGGGTTTTTGGCAGGGGGCGTCGGGGAGACCCAGTACTTC. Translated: CASSPPSGFLAGGVGETQYF.